What follows are 25 T cell receptor beta chains derived from one specimen sequenced in a study of blood T cell repertoires in COVID-19. Libraries were prepared by immunoSEQ multiplex PCR; TCRdb keeps only in-frame clonotypes and omits some of them. In the table there are under 300,000 clones, just over 85% of which are singletons. The sequenced material came from PBMCs or T cells enriched from blood (not recorded which). These TCRs come from a man in his late teens or twenties who had recovered from COVID-19.

The chain is built from TRBV19 and TRBJ1-2; 10 bases align to TRBD1. The germline V gene encodes CDR1 LNHDA and CDR2 SQIVND (reference sequence). The CDR3 has 15 residues. Trimming removed 5 bases from V and 1 base from J; junction bases left unmatched: 4. The CDR3 nucleotides read TGTGCCAGTAGTCCCTGGACAGGGGGTAACTATGGCTACACCTTC. It encodes CASSPWTGGNYGYTF.

The chain employs TRBV5-1 and TRBJ1-2, with D perhaps matching TRBD1 (5 bases). The CDR3 has 14 amino acids. V was trimmed by 7 bases and J by 6 bases, leaving 19 bases between them. The germline gives CDR1 SGHRS, CDR2 YFSETQ. CDR3 coding DNA: TGCGCCAGCGGCGACAGTGATCGGTCCCATGGCTACACCTTC. Amino acid sequence: CASGDSDRSHGYTF.

V gene TRBV7-9 combines with J gene TRBJ2-7; TRBD2 aligns across 8 bases. Germline V gene lookup returns CDR1 SEHNR and CDR2 FQNEAQ (reference sequence). The length of the CDR3 is 14 residues. V lost 7 bases, J lost 4 bases, and 9 bases stayed unmatched. The chain's CDR3 is CASTPPGLDYEQYF. CDR3 nucleotides: TGTGCCAGCACCCCACCGGGACTAGATTACGAGCAGTACTTC.

The chain recombines TRBV12-3 or TRBV12-4 with TRBJ2-7, with TRBD1 identical over 9 bases. Germline trimming cut 6 bases from V and 3 bases from J; bases unmatched to any gene: 3. The CDR3 covers 13 residues. CDR3 loop: CASSRGQGYEQYF. The DNA for the CDR3 is TGTGCCAGCAGCCGGGGACAGGGCTACGAGCAGTACTTC.

V and J are TRBV5-1 and TRBJ2-3; 8 bases align to TRBD1. The CDR3 consists of 16 residues. The trim removed 0 bases at V and 4 bases at J, leaving 7 bases unmatched. Germline V gene sequence: CDR1 SGHRS, CDR2 YFSETQ. CDR3 sequence: CASSLASGGLSDTQYF. The CDR3 coding sequence is TGCGCCAGCAGCTTGGCTTCAGGGGGCCTCTCAGATACGCAGTATTTT.

This chain links TRBV6-5 with TRBJ1-3, with D possibly matching TRBD1 (6 bases). Trimming cost V 6 bases and J 0 bases, with 9 bases left between them. The CDR3 extends over 14 amino acids. Germline loops: CDR1 MNHEY, CDR2 SVGAGI. The CDR3 bases are TGTGCCAGCAGACAGGGTAACTCTGGAAACACCATATATTTT. Its translation: CASRQGNSGNTIYF.

The chain has TRBV3-1 (or the pseudogene TRBV3-2) and TRBJ2-5, with 15 bases identical to TRBD2. CDR3 length equals 16 residues. Germline assignment: CDR1 LGHDT and CDR2 YNNKEL (reference sequence). The V gene end was trimmed by 4 bases and the J gene end by 5 bases; junction bases not matched to a gene: 5. The CDR3 reads CASSLRTSGRVETQYF. CDR3 nucleotides: TGTGCCAGCAGCCTCCGGACTAGCGGGAGGGTGGAGACCCAGTACTTC.

This clone was recorded only once. The rearrangement uses TRBV7-9 and TRBJ1-3; 9 bases align to TRBD1. V gave up 7 bases and J gave up 0 bases; unmatched junction bases: 16. Germline V gene lookup returns CDR1 SEHNR and CDR2 FQNEAQ (reference sequence). The CDR3 has 19 amino acids. CDR3 residues: CASIREDRGTMSSGNTIYF. CDR3 DNA: TGTGCCAGCATCCGCGAGGACAGGGGAACTATGAGCTCTGGAAACACCATATATTTT.

This chain links TRBV5-1 with TRBJ1-2; D is perhaps TRBD1 (6 bases). The CDR3 is 14 residues long. Looked up from germline, CDR1 is SGHRS and CDR2 is YFSETQ. Trimming pared 2 bases from V and 4 bases from J, leaving 12 bases between. DNA for the CDR3: TGCGCCAGCAGCTTACCAGGGGTAGGCTATGGCTACACCTTC. This sequence encodes CASSLPGVGYGYTF.

This clone showed up just a few times. The chain links TRBV7-6 to TRBJ2-2; TRBD1 aligns across 7 bases. Trimming at V came to 0 bases and at J to 1 base, leaving 5 bases not matched to a gene. The V gene's germline CDR1 is SGHVS and CDR2 FNYEAQ. The CDR3 loop spans 17 amino acids. In DNA form, the CDR3 reads TGTGCCAGCAGCTTAGCAACAGGGGTTCGGAACACCGGGGAGCTGTTTTTT. Protein: CASSLATGVRNTGELFF.

The chain combines TRBV28 with TRBJ1-4; D not resolved. Germline V CDR1 and CDR2: MDHEN, SYDVKM. Trimming shortened V by 2 bases and J by 8 bases, and 3 bases separated the two germline ends. The CDR3 loop spans 11 amino acids. The DNA for the CDR3 is TGTGCCAGCAGTTTACGGGAAAAACTGTTTTTT. Translated, it gives CASSLREKLFF. The full variable domain, its missing parts supplied by reference TRBV28 and TRBJ1-4, is DVKVTQSSRYLVKRTGEKVFLECVQDMDHENMFWYRQDPGLGLRLIYFSYDVKMKEKGDIPEGYSVSREKKERFSLILESASTNQTSMYLCASSLREKLFFGSGTQLSVL.

The J gene is TRBJ2-6, the V gene TRBV19; D ambiguous. V was shortened by 5 bases and J by 5 bases, with 7 bases between the two germline ends. The germline V gene encodes CDR1 LNHDA and CDR2 SQIVND (reference sequence). This CDR3 has 13 residues. The CDR3 coding sequence is TGTGCCAGTAGTCCTCTAAGGGCCAACGTCCTGACTTTC. Translation: CASSPLRANVLTF.

As concerns this clone: The junction does not match germline at one end; this may be a read error. This sequence joins TRBV7-9 and TRBJ2-3; TRBD2 aligns across 8 bases. The CDR3 is 15 residues long. Germline CDR1 SEHNR, CDR2 FQNEAQ (reference sequence). CDR3 in DNA: TGTGCCAGCAGCATAGCGGGGCGTAGCACAGATACGCAGTATTTT. Its protein is CASSIAGRSTDTQYF.

V usage is TRBV18 and J usage is TRBJ1-6; 9 positions match TRBD1. The CDR3 consists of 16 residues. CDR1 is KGHSH and CDR2 is LQKENI in the germline V gene. With V trimmed by 3 bases and J by 9 bases, 9 bases remained unmatched. CDR3 sequence: CASSPTGTGSSSPLHF. The CDR3 coding sequence is TGTGCCAGCTCACCGACCGGGACAGGGTCGAGTTCACCCCTCCACTTT.

V is TRBV5-1 and J is TRBJ2-1, with a weak D call TRBD1 (6 bases). The germline V gene has CDR1 SGHRS and CDR2 YFSETQ. V dropped 0 bases and J dropped 0 bases, with 7 bases sitting between them. This CDR3 is 15 amino acids long. Written as DNA, the CDR3 is TGCGCCAGCAGCTTGGAGGACAGCTCCTACAATGAGCAGTTCTTC. Translated, it gives CASSLEDSSYNEQFF.

The CDR3 region is CASSQVTEKLFF. DNA of the CDR3: TGTGCCAGCAGCCAAGTTACAGAAAAACTGTTTTTT. The chain recombines TRBV3-1 (or the pseudogene TRBV3-2) with TRBJ1-4; D not resolved. Trimming removed 1 base from V and 8 bases from J, with 5 bases in between. Per germline, CDR1 LGHDT and CDR2 YNNKEL (reference sequence). The CDR3 loop spans 12 amino acids.

The chain uses TRBV2 and TRBJ1-2; D gene uncertain. Germline CDR1 is SNHLY and CDR2 is FYNNEI. V dropped 7 bases and J dropped 5 bases, with 17 bases sitting between them. This CDR3 contains 14 residues. The CDR3: CASKSPIQAYGYTF. CDR3 sequence (DNA): TGTGCCAGCAAATCACCCATCCAGGCTTATGGCTACACCTTC.

The chain couples TRBV6-5 to TRBJ2-3, with TRBD1 matching 7 bases. The CDR3 extends over 15 amino acids. Germline CDR1 MNHEY, CDR2 SVGAGI. V lost 6 bases, J lost 0 bases, and 6 bases stayed unmatched. The CDR3: CASSSDRISTDTQYF. CDR3 sequence (DNA): TGTGCCAGCAGCTCGGACAGGATTAGCACAGATACGCAGTATTTT.

The chain combines TRBV18 with TRBJ1-1, with a weak D call TRBD1 (6 bases). In germline, CDR1 is KGHSH, CDR2 LQKENI. Deletions cut 4 bases from V and 5 bases from J, with 14 bases between. The CDR3 runs to 14 residues. DNA for the CDR3: TGTGCCAGCTCACTTGACAGGCGAAGAACTGAAGCTTTCTTT. This gives the protein CASSLDRRRTEAFF.

This chain joins TRBV28 and TRBJ1-2; D uncertain. This CDR3 spans 13 amino acids. Per the germline V gene, CDR1 is MDHEN and CDR2 is SYDVKM. With 6 bases removed from V and 1 base from J, the gap between germline ends came to 9 bases. This chain's CDR3 is CASRGGNNYGYTF. In nucleotides, the CDR3 is TGTGCCAGCAGGGGAGGCAATAACTATGGCTACACCTTC.

In nucleotides, the CDR3 is TGTGCCAGCAGCTTAATTCCGGGAGGTGGCCTAGAGACCCAGTACTTC. It codes for CASSLIPGGGLETQYF. J is TRBJ2-5 and V is TRBV11-2; 7 bases align to TRBD2. The CDR3 runs 16 residues. The V gene end was trimmed by 2 bases and the J gene end by 4 bases; junction bases not matched to a gene: 10. Germline lookup yields CDR1 SGHAT and CDR2 FQNNGV.

This clone was seen a few times. The chain has TRBV6-1 and TRBJ2-5, with 12 bases matching TRBD2. V shed 1 base, J shed 2 bases, and the junction held 2 bases outside the gene matches. The CDR3 has 16 residues. Germline V gene lookup returns CDR1 MNHNS and CDR2 SASEGT. The CDR3 loop reads CASSEVGLAGQETQYF. CDR3 DNA sequence: TGTGCCAGCAGTGAAGTCGGACTAGCGGGGCAAGAGACCCAGTACTTC.

This rearrangement joins TRBV2 to TRBJ2-1; a weak D match, TRBD1 (6 bases). From germline, CDR1 is SNHLY and CDR2 FYNNEI. The CDR3 sequence is 15 residues long. Trimming removed 3 bases at V and 4 bases at J, with 13 bases between. DNA for the CDR3: TGTGCCAGCAGTGAGCGGCAGGGGCCTTACAATGAGCAGTTCTTC. Translation: CASSERQGPYNEQFF.

The chain uses TRBV11-2 and TRBJ1-1, with a possible D match to TRBD1 (6 bases). V was cut by 5 bases and J by 3 bases, with 16 bases left in between. The germline V gene encodes CDR1 SGHAT and CDR2 FQNNGV. CDR3 length: 15 residues. The CDR3 DNA sequence: TGTGCCAGCAGCCCCCTCGCAGGGGCGGACACTGAAGCTTTCTTT. Amino acids: CASSPLAGADTEAFF.

The V and J genes are TRBV11-2 and TRBJ1-5, with D perhaps TRBD1 (5 bases). The CDR3 sequence is 14 residues long. Germline V gene data show CDR1 as SGHAT and CDR2 as FQNNGV. V lost 1 base, J lost 3 bases, and 7 bases lay in between. The CDR3 nucleotides read TGTGCCAGCAGCTTAGGCAGGGCCAATCAGCCCCAGCATTTT. Amino acids: CASSLGRANQPQHF.